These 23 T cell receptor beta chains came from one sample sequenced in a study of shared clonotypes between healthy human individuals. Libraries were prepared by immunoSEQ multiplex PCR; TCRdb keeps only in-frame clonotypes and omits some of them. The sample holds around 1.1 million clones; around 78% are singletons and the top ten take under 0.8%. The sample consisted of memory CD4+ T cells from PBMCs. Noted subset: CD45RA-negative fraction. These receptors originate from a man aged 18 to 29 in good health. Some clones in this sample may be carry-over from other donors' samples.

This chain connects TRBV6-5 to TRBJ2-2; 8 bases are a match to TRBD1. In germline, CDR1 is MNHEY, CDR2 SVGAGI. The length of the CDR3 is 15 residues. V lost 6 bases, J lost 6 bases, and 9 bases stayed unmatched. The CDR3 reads CASSDRGANPGELFF. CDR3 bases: TGTGCCAGCAGCGACAGGGGCGCGAATCCCGGGGAGCTGTTTTTT.

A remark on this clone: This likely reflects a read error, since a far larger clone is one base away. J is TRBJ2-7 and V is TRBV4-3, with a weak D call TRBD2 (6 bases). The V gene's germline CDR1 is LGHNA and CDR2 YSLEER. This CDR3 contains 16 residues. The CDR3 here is CASSQGLSGLRAEKYF. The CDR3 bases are TGCGCCAGCAGCCAGGGATTATCGGGACTCCGGGCCGAGAAGTACTTC.

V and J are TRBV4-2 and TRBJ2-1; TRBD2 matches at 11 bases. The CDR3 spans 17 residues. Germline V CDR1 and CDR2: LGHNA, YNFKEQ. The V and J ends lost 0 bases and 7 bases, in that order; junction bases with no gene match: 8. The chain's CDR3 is CASSQDRVLAGVNEQFF. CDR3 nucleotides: TGTGCCAGCAGCCAAGATAGGGTACTAGCGGGAGTGAATGAGCAGTTCTTC.

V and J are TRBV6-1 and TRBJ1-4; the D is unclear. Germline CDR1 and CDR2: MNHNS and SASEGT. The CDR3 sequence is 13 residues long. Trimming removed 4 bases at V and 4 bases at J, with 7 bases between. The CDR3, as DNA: TGTGCCAGCAGTGGCGGGGTTAATGAAAAACTGTTTTTT. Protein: CASSGGVNEKLFF.

CDR3 DNA: TGTGCCTGGAGTGTAGGGGGGACCTCCTACGAGCAGTACTTC. Amino acid sequence: CAWSVGGTSYEQYF. The chain uses TRBV30 and TRBJ2-7; the D gene could be TRBD1 or TRBD2 (6 bases each). Per germline, CDR1 GTSNPN and CDR2 SVGIG (reference sequence). This CDR3 region has 14 residues. Deletions cut 0 bases from V and 0 bases from J, with 9 bases between.

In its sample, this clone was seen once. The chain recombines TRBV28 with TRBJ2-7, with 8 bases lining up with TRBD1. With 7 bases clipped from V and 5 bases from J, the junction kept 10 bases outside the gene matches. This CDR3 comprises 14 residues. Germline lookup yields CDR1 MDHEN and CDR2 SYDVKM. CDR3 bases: TGTGCCAGCACATTGCAGGGGGCGAGGAACGAGCAGTACTTC. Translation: CASTLQGARNEQYF.

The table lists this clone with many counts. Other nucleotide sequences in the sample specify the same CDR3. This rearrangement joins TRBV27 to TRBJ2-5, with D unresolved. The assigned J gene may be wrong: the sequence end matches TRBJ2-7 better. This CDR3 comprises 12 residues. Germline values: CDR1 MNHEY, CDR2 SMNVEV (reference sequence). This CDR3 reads CASRSPSYEQYF. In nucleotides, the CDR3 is TGTGCCAGCAGGTCCCCCTCGTACGAGCAGTACTTC.

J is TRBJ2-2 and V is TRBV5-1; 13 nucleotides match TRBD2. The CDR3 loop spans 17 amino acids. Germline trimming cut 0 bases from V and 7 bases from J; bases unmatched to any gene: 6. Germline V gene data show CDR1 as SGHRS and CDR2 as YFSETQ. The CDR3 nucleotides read TGCGCCAGCAGCTTGGAACTAGCGGGAGGGCCCGGCGGGGAGCTGTTTTTT. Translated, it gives CASSLELAGGPGGELFF. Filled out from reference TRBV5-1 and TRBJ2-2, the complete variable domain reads KAGVTQTPRYLIKTRGQQVTLSCSPISGHRSVSWYQQTPGQGLQFLFEYFSETQRNKGNFPGRFSGRQFSNSRSEMNVSTLELGDSALYLCASSLELAGGPGGELFFGEGSRLTVL.

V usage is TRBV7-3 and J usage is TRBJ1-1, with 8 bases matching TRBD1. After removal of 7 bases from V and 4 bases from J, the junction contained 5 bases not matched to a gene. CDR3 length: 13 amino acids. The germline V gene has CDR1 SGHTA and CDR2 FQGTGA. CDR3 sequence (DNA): TGTGCCAGCACCCAACAGGGGGGCACTGAAGCTTTCTTT. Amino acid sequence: CASTQQGGTEAFF.

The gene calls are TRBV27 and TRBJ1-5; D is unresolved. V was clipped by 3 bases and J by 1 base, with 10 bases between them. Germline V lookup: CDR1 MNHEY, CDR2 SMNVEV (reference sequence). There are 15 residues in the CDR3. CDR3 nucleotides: TGTGCCAGCAGTTTGATAGGGATGAGCAATCAGCCCCAGCATTTT. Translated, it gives CASSLIGMSNQPQHF.

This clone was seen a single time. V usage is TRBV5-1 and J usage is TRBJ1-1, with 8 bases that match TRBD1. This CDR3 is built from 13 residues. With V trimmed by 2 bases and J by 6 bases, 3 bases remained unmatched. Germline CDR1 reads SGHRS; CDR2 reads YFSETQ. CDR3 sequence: CASSFQGAAEAFF. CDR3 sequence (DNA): TGCGCCAGCAGCTTCCAGGGGGCCGCTGAAGCTTTCTTT.

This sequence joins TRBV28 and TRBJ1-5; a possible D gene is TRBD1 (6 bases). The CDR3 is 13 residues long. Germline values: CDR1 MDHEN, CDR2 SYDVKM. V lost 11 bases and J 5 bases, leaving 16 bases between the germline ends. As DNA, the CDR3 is TGTGCCGCAGATGGGGGGGGCCATCAGCCCCAGCATTTT. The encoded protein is CAADGGGHQPQHF.

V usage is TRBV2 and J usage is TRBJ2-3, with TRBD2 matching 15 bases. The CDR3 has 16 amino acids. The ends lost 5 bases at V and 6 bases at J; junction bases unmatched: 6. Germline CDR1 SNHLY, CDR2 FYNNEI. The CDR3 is CASSIGLAGGRDTQYF. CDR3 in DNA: TGTGCCAGCAGTATCGGACTAGCGGGAGGGCGGGATACGCAGTATTTT. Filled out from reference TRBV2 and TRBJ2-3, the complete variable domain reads EPEVTQTPSHQVTQMGQEVILRCVPISNHLYFYWYRQILGQKVEFLVSFYNNEISEKSEIFDDQFSVERPDGSNFTLKIRSTKLEDSAMYFCASSIGLAGGRDTQYFGPGTRLTVL.

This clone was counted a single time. In DNA, the CDR3 is TGCAGCGTTCGAGACCAGGGGGCGAACACTGAAGCTTTCTTT. Translating it yields CSVRDQGANTEAFF. The V call is TRBV29-1, the J call TRBJ1-1, with 8 nucleotides matching TRBD1. There are 14 residues in the CDR3. Germline-derived CDR1 and CDR2 are SQVTM and ANQGSEA. With 5 bases clipped from V and 1 base from J, the junction kept 6 bases outside the gene matches.

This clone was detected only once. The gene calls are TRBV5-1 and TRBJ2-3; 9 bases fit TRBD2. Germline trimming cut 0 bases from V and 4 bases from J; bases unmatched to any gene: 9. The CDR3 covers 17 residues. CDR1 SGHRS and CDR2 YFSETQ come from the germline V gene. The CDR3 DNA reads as TGCGCCAGCAGCTTGGGGCAAATAGCGGGAGAGTCAGATACGCAGTATTTT. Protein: CASSLGQIAGESDTQYF. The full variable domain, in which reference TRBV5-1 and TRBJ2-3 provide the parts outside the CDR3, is KAGVTQTPRYLIKTRGQQVTLSCSPISGHRSVSWYQQTPGQGLQFLFEYFSETQRNKGNFPGRFSGRQFSNSRSEMNVSTLELGDSALYLCASSLGQIAGESDTQYFGPGTRLTVL.

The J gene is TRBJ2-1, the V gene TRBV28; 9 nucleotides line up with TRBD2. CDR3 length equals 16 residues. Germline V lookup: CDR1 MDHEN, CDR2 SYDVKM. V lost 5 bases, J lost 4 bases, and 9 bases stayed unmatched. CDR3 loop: CASSGFRAGGYNEQFF. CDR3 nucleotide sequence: TGTGCCAGCAGTGGATTCAGGGCGGGAGGGTACAATGAGCAGTTCTTC. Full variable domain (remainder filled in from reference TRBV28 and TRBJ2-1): DVKVTQSSRYLVKRTGEKVFLECVQDMDHENMFWYRQDPGLGLRLIYFSYDVKMKEKGDIPEGYSVSREKKERFSLILESASTNQTSMYLCASSGFRAGGYNEQFFGPGTRLTVL.

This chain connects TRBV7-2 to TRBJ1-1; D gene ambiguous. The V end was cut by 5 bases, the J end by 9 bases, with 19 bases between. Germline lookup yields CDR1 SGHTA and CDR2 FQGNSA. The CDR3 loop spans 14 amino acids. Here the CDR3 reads CASSPPAASAKAFF. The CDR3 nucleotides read TGTGCCAGCAGCCCTCCTGCAGCGTCAGCGAAAGCTTTCTTT. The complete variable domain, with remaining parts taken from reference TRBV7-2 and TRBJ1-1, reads GAGVSQSPSNKVTEKGKDVELRCDPISGHTALYWYRQSLGQGLEFLIYFQGNSAPDKSGLPSDRFSAERTGGSVSTLTIQRTQQEDSAVYLCASSPPAASAKAFFGQGTRLTVV.

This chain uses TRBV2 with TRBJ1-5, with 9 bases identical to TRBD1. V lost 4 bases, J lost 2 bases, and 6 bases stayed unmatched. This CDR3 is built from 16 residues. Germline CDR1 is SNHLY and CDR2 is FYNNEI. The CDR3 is CASSGATGGGNQPQHF. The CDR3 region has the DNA TGTGCCAGCAGTGGAGCCACAGGGGGCGGCAATCAGCCCCAGCATTTT.

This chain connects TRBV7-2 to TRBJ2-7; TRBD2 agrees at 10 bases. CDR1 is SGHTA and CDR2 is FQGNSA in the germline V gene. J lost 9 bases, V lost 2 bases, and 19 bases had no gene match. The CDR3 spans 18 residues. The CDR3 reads CASSLLAGALGITTRQYF. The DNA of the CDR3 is TGTGCCAGCAGCTTACTAGCGGGAGCCCTGGGCATTACGACGAGGCAGTACTTC. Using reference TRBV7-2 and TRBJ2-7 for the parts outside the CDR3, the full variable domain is GAGVSQSPSNKVTEKGKDVELRCDPISGHTALYWYRQSLGQGLEFLIYFQGNSAPDKSGLPSDRFSAERTGGSVSTLTIQRTQQEDSAVYLCASSLLAGALGITTRQYFGPGTRLTVT.

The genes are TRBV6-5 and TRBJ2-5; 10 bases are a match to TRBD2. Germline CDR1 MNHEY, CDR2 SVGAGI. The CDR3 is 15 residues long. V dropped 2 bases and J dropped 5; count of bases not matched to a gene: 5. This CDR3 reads CASSYGPAGGETQYF. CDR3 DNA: TGTGCCAGCAGTTACGGTCCAGCGGGAGGGGAGACCCAGTACTTC.

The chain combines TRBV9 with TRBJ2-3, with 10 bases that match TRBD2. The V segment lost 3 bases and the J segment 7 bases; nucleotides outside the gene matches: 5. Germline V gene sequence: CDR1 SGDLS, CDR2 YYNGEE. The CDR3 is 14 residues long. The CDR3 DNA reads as TGTGCCAGCAGCGAGAGTAGCGGGAGGAATACGCAGTATTTT. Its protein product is CASSESSGRNTQYF.

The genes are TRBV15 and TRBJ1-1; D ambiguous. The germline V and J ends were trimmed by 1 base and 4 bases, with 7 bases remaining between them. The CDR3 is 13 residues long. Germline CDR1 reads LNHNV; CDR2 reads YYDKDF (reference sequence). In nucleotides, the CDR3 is TGTGCCACCAGCAGAGTCTCCGCCACTGAAGCTTTCTTT. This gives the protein CATSRVSATEAFF. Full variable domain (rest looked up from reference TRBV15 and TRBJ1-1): DAMVIQNPRYQVTQFGKPVTLSCSQTLNHNVMYWYQQKSSQAPKLLFHYYDKDFNNEADTPDNFQSRRPNTSFCFLDIRSPGLGDTAMYLCATSRVSATEAFFGQGTRLTVV.

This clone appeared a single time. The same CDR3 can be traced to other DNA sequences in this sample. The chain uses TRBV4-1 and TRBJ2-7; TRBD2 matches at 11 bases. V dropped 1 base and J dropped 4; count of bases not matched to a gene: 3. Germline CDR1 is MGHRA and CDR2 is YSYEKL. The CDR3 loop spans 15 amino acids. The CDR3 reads CASSQVLAGVYEQYF. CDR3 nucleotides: TGCGCCAGCAGCCAAGTACTAGCGGGAGTTTACGAGCAGTACTTC.